In its sample, the clone carrying this T cell receptor beta chain was seen a few times. The sample has other DNA sequences that encode this CDR3 too. Authors' analysis steps: Amplified reference gene primers provided the basis for estimating nucleated cell counts. Sequencing used immunoSEQ multiplex PCR; TCRdb keeps in-frame clones, though not all of them. V, J and clone size reflect that table, while D and trimming were determined from the DNA. The sample contains 70,000 to 85,000 clones, around 86% of which appear only once. This specimen belongs to a study of blood T cell repertoires in COVID-19. At the level of the study: There were acute and convalescent COVID-19 samples, and they came from the United States, Italy and Spain. In each case, the material was cDNA or gDNA derived from T cells, B-cell-depleted T cells, or PBMCs.

Trimming removed 2 bases from V and 5 bases from J, with 15 bases in between. The CDR3 extends over 15 amino acids. Germline V lookup: CDR1 MDHEN, CDR2 SYDVKM. V and J are TRBV28 and TRBJ1-1; D possibly corresponds to TRBD1 (5 bases). The sample consisted of peripheral blood. The receptor was derived from a woman aged 55-70 years with acute or convalescent COVID-19. Here the CDR3 DNA reads TGTGCCAGCAGTTTAAATGGGGGGAGGAGTACTGAAGCTTTCTTT. It is translated as CASSLNGGRSTEAFF.